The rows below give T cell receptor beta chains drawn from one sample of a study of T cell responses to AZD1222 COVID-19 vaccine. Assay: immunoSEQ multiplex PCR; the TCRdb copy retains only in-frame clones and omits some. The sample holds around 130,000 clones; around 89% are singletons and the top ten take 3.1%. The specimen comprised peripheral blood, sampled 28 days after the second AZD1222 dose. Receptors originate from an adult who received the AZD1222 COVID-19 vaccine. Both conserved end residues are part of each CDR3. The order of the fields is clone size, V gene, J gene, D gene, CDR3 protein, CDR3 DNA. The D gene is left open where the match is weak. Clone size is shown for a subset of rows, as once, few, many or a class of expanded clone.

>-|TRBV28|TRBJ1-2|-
CASKRGGGAGWNYGYTF
TGTGCCAGCAAAAGAGGAGGGGGGGCCGGATGGAACTATGGCTACACCTTC
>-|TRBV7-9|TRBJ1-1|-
CASSSGASGNTEAFF
TGTGCCAGCAGCTCGGGAGCCTCTGGGAACACTGAAGCTTTCTTT
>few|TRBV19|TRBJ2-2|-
CASLRLNTGELFF
TGTGCCAGTCTCAGACTGAACACCGGGGAGCTGTTTTTT
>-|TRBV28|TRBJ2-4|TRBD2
CASSRGLLLDF
TGTGCCAGCAGTCGGGGACTACTACTAGACTTC
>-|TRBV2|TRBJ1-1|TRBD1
CAIRQGAAFF
TGTGCCATCAGACAGGGAGCTGCTTTCTTT
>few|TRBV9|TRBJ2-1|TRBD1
CASSVAPGQGYNEQFF
TGTGCCAGCAGCGTAGCCCCGGGACAGGGCTACAATGAGCAGTTCTTC
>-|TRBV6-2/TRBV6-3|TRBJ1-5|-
CASSFRGVRQPQHF
TGTGCCAGCAGTTTCAGAGGGGTGCGTCAGCCCCAGCATTTT
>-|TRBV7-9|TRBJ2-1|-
CASSLLKPLGGLYNEQFF
TGTGCCAGCAGCTTACTTAAGCCCTTAGGGGGACTATACAATGAGCAGTTCTTC
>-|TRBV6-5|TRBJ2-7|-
CASRYLDSYEQYF
TGTGCCAGCAGATATCTCGACAGCTACGAGCAGTACTTC
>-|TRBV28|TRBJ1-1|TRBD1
CASSRQGETQLSGAFF
TGTGCCAGCAGCCGACAGGGGGAGACTCAGTTGTCAGGGGCTTTCTTT
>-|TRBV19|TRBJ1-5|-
CASSIARDQPQHF
TGTGCCAGTAGTATAGCAAGGGACCAGCCCCAGCATTTT
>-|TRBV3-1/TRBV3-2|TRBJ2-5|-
CASSQRGGGETQYF
TGTGCCAGCAGCCAACGAGGGGGTGGGGAGACCCAGTACTTC
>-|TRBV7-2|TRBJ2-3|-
CASSRGTHSSTDTQYF
TGTGCCAGCAGCCGCGGGACTCACTCTAGCACAGATACGCAGTATTTT
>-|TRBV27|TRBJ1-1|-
CASSSWGAVGTEAFF
TGTGCCAGCAGTAGCTGGGGCGCCGTCGGCACTGAAGCTTTCTTT
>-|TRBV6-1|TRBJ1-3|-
CASSDGLSSGNTIYF
TGTGCCAGCAGTGATGGACTGAGCTCTGGAAACACCATATATTTT
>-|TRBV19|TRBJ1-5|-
CASLNSIYQPQHF
TGTGCCAGTCTAAACAGTATTTATCAGCCCCAGCATTTT
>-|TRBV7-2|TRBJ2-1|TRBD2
CASSLVLGRGNEQFF
TGTGCCAGCAGCTTAGTATTAGGGAGGGGAAATGAGCAGTTCTTC
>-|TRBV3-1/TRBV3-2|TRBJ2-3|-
CASTLAGTDTQYF
TGTGCCAGCACCCTTGCGGGCACAGATACGCAGTATTTT
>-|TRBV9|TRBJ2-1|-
CASSVGGAYNEQFF
TGTGCCAGCAGCGTAGGGGGGGCCTACAATGAGCAGTTCTTC
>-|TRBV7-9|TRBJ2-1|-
CASSLEHSPAYNEQFF
TGTGCCAGCAGCTTAGAACACTCCCCCGCCTACAATGAGCAGTTCTTC
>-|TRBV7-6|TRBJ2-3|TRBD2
CASSSTSGRFSDTQYF
TGTGCCAGCAGCAGTACTAGCGGGAGGTTCTCAGATACGCAGTATTTT
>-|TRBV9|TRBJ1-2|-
CASSPLGRRYGYTF
TGTGCCAGCAGCCCCCTCGGGAGGCGCTATGGCTACACCTTC
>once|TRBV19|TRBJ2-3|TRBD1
CASSLSRDRVTDTQYF
TGTGCCAGTAGCCTTTCCCGGGACAGGGTGACAGATACGCAGTATTTT
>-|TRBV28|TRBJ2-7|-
CASSGVGGRPYEQYF
TGTGCCAGCAGTGGCGTCGGGGGGCGCCCCTACGAGCAGTACTTC
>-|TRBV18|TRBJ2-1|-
CASSPADEQFF
TGTGCCAGCTCACCAGCCGATGAGCAGTTCTTC
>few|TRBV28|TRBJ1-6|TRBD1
CASSLDRATHF
TGTGCCAGCAGCCTTGACAGGGCAACCCACTTT
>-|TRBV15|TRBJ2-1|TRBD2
CATRKGLAGDNEQFF
TGTGCCACCAGAAAAGGCCTAGCGGGAGACAATGAGCAGTTCTTC
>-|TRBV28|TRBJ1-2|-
CASRFPGTGHYGYTF
TGTGCCAGCAGATTCCCCGGAACAGGTCACTATGGCTACACCTTC
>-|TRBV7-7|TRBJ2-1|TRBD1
CASSLGTGNEQFF
TGTGCTAGCAGCTTAGGGACAGGGAATGAGCAGTTCTTC
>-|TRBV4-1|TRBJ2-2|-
CASSAPLRGTGELFF
TGCGCCAGCAGCGCGCCACTCCGGGGGACCGGGGAGCTGTTTTTT
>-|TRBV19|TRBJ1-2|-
CASSRYGYTF
TGTGCCAGTAGTCGATATGGCTACACCTTC
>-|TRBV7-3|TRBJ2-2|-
CASSSWSTRSFTGELFF
TGTGCCAGCAGCAGCTGGTCCACTAGATCGTTCACCGGGGAGCTGTTTTTT
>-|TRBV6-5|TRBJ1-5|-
CASRGPNNQPQHF
TGTGCCAGTCGGGGGCCAAACAATCAGCCCCAGCATTTT
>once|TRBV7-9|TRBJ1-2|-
CASSATRDGGSNGYTF
TGTGCCAGCAGCGCGACGCGGGACGGGGGGTCGAATGGCTACACCTTC
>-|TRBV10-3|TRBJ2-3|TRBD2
CAIRPWGTSGAIHTDTQYF
TGTGCCATCAGACCCTGGGGGACTAGCGGGGCGATACACACAGATACGCAGTATTTT
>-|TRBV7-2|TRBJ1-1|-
CASSLARVKNTEAFF
TGTGCCAGCAGCTTAGCCAGGGTCAAGAACACTGAAGCTTTCTTT
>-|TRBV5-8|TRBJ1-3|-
CASSFRGNRETGNTIYF
TGTGCCAGCAGCTTTCGGGGGAATAGGGAGACTGGAAACACCATATATTTT
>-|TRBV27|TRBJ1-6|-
CASSRERGGYSPLHF
TGTGCCAGCAGTAGGGAGCGGGGGGGATATTCACCCCTCCACTTT
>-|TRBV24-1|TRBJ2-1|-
CATSDSPGVNEQFF
TGTGCCACCAGTGACTCCCCGGGAGTCAATGAGCAGTTCTTC
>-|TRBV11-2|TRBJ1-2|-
CASSLGGGYTF
TGTGCCAGCAGCTTAGGTGGTGGCTACACCTTC
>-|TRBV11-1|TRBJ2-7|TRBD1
CASSFRDRTYEQYF
TGTGCCAGCAGCTTCCGGGACAGAACCTACGAGCAGTACTTC
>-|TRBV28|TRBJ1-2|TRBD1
CASSLNREGADYGYTF
TGTGCCAGCAGTTTAAATAGGGAGGGGGCGGACTATGGCTACACCTTC
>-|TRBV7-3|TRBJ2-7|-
CASSPTGSYEQYF
TGTGCCAGCAGCCCGACCGGCTCCTACGAGCAGTACTTC
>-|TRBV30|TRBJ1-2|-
CAWTTGSYGYTF
TGTGCCTGGACCACCGGCAGCTATGGCTACACCTTC
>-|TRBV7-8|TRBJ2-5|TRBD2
CASSVAGRETQYF
TGTGCCAGCAGCGTAGCGGGGCGGGAGACCCAGTACTTC
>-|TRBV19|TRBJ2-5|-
CASTGPSESIIQETQYF
TGTGCCAGCACCGGTCCTAGCGAGTCAATTATTCAAGAGACCCAGTACTTC
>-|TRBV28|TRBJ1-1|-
CASTNLRDTEAFF
TGTGCCAGCACAAATCTCAGGGACACTGAAGCTTTCTTT
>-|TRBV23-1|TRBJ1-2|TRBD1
CASSQWDRVPGYGYTF
TGCGCCAGCAGTCAATGGGACAGGGTCCCCGGCTATGGCTACACCTTC
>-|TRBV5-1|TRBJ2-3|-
CASSSRDTYTDTQYF
TGCGCCAGCAGCTCTCGGGACACCTACACAGATACGCAGTATTTT
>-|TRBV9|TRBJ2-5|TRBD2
CASSARSGGEETQYF
TGTGCCAGCAGCGCCCGGAGCGGGGGGGAGGAGACCCAGTACTTC
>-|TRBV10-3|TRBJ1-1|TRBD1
CAISEPRGGTVTRGTEAFF
TGTGCCATCAGTGAGCCAAGGGGCGGGACAGTTACCCGGGGGACTGAAGCTTTCTTT
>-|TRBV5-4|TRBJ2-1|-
CASSLSGNEQFF
TGTGCCAGCAGCTTATCAGGGAATGAGCAGTTCTTC
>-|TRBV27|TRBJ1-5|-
CASSPEGEQPQHF
TGTGCCAGCAGTCCCGAGGGGGAGCAGCCCCAGCATTTT
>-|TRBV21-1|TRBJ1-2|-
CASSKARQGSYGYTF
TGTGCCAGCAGCAAAGCCCGACAGGGGTCCTATGGCTACACCTTC
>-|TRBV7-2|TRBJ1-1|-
CASSPTVNTEAFF
TGTGCCAGCAGCCCTACAGTTAACACTGAAGCTTTCTTT
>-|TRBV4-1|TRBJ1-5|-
CASSQGSLNRPQHF
TGCGCCAGCAGCCAAGGAAGCCTGAACCGGCCCCAGCATTTT
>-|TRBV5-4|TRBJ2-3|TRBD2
CASSSSPGTTITDTQYF
TGTGCCAGCAGCTCGAGCCCCGGGACTACCATCACAGATACGCAGTATTTT